This TCR beta chain is from a study of T cell responses to AZD1222 COVID-19 vaccine. Whole-study results and caveats: Spike regions recognized by vaccine-associated CD4 TCRs spanned the protein, led by 160-218 and 743-854. Compared with day 0, the breadth and depth of the Spike-specific TCR repertoire rose significantly after two doses of AZD1222. The study identified only five or six AZD1222 recipients as seropositive at baseline. The sample set comprised mostly white British donors with more females, and clonal diversity was possibly underestimated.

This CDR3 is built from 15 residues. The ends lost 4 bases at V and 7 bases at J; junction bases unmatched: 10. Looked up from germline, CDR1 is SGHDT and CDR2 is YYEEEE. A remark on this clone: The antigen is unknown.

Measured with immunoSEQ multiplex PCR; TCRdb has only the in-frame clones, and not every one. This table has some 120,000 clones, around 90% appearing once. V usage is TRBV5-6 and J usage is TRBJ2-2; 7 nucleotides line up with TRBD2. This clonotype originated in an adult in good health. The source material was peripheral blood, sampled on day 0 of MenACWY control vaccination. The CDR3 is CASSGGGVSFGELFF. The CDR3 DNA reads TGTGCCAGCAGCGGGGGAGGGGTATCCTTCGGGGAGCTGTTTTTT.